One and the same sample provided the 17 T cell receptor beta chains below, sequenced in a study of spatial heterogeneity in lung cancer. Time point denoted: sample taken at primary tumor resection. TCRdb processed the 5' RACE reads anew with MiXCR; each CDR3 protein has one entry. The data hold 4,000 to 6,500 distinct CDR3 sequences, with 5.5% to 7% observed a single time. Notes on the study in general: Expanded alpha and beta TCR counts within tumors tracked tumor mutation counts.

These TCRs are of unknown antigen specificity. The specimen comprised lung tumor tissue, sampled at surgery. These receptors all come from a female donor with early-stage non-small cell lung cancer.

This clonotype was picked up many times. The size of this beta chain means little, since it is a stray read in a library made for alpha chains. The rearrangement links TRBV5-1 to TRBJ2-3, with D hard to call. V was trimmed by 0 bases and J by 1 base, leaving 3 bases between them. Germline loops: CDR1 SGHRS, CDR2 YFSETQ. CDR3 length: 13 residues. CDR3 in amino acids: CASSLEGTDTQYF. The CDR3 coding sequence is TGCGCCAGCAGCTTGGAAGGCACAGATACGCAGTATTTT.

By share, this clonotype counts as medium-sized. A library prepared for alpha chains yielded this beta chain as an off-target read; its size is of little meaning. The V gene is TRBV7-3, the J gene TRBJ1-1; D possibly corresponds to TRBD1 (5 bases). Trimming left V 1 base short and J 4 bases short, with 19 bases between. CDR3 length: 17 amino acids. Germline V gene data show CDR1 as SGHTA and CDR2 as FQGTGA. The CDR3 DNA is TGTGCCAGCAGCTTAAATCCCCTTGGGGGTGGGGGCACTGAAGCTTTCTTT. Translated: CASSLNPLGGGGTEAFF. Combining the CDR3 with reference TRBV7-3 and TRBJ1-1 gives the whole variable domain GAGVSQTPSNKVTEKGKYVELRCDPISGHTALYWYRQSLGQGPEFLIYFQGTGAADDSGLPNDRFFAVRPEGSVSTLKIQRTERGDSAVYLCASSLNPLGGGGTEAFFGQGTRLTVV.

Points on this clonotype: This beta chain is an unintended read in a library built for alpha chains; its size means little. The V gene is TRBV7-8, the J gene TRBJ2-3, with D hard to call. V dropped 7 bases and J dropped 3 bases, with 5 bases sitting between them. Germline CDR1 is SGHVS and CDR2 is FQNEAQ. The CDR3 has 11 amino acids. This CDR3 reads CASTGTDTQYF. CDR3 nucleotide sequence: TGTGCCAGCACTGGGACAGATACGCAGTATTTT.

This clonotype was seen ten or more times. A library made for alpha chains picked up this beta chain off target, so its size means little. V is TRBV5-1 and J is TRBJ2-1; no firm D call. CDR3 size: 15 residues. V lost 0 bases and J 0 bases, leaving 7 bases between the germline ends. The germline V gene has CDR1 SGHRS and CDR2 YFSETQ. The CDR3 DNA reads TGCGCCAGCAGCTTGGACTCTAGCTCCTACAATGAGCAGTTCTTC. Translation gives CASSLDSSSYNEQFF.

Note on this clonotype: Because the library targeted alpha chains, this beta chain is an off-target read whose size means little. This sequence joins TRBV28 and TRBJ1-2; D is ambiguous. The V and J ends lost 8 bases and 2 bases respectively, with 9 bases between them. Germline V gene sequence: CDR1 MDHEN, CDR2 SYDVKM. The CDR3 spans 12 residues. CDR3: CASSDLNYGYTF. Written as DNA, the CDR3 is TGTGCCAGCTCCGATTTGAACTATGGCTACACCTTC.

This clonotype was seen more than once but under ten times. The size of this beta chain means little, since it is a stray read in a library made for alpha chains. The CDR3 nucleotides read TGTGCCAGCAGTTCCTATACCAGGGGGAACATTCAGTACTTC. It specifies CASSSYTRGNIQYF. The chain has TRBV6-2 or TRBV6-3 and TRBJ2-4, with TRBD1 matching over 7 bases. The trim removed 4 bases at V and 7 bases at J, leaving 7 bases unmatched. In germline, CDR1 is MNHEY, CDR2 SVGEGT. The CDR3 consists of 14 residues.

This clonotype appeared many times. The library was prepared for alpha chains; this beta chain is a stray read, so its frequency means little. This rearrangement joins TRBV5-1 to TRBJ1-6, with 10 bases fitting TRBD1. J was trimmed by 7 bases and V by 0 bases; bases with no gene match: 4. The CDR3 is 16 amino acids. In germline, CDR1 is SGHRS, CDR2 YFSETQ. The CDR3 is CASSLGLGQGNSPLHF. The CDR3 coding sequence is TGCGCCAGCAGCTTGGGTTTGGGACAGGGGAATTCACCCCTCCACTTT.

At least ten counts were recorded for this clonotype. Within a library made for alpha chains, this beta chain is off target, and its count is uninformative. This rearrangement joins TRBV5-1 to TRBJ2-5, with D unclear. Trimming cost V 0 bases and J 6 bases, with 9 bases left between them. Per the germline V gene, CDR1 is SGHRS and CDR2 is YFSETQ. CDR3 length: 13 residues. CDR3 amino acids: CASSLAGEKTQYF. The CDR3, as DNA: TGCGCCAGCAGCTTGGCCGGCGAAAAGACCCAGTACTTC.

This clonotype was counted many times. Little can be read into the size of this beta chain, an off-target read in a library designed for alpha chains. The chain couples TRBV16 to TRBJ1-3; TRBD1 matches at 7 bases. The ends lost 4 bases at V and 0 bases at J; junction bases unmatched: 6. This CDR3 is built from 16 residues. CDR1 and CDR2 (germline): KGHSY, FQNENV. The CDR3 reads CASSRSGQISGNTIYF. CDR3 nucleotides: TGTGCCAGCAGCCGCTCGGGACAGATCTCTGGAAACACCATATATTTT. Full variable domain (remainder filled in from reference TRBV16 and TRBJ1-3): GEEVAQTPKHLVRGEGQKAKLYCAPIKGHSYVFWYQQVLKNEFKFLISFQNENVFDETGMPKERFSAKCLPNSPCSLEIQATKLEDSAVYFCASSRSGQISGNTIYFGEGSWLTVV.

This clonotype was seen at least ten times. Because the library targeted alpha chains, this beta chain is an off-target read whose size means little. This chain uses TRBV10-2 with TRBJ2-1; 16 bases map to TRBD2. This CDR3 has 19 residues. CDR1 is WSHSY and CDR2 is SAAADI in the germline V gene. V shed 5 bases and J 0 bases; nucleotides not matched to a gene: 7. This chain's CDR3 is CASSSKGLAGGSSYNEQFF. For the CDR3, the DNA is TGCGCCAGCAGTTCTAAGGGACTAGCGGGGGGGAGCTCCTACAATGAGCAGTTCTTC.

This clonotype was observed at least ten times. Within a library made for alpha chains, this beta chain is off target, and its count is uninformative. The CDR3: CASSLSKGTDTQYF. Written as DNA, the CDR3 is TGTGCCAGCAGCTTATCCAAGGGCACAGATACGCAGTATTTT. This rearrangement joins TRBV7-8 to TRBJ2-3, with D uncertain. The CDR3 has 14 residues. Germline loops: CDR1 SGHVS, CDR2 FQNEAQ. V lost 2 bases and J lost 1, with 7 bases in between. The full variable domain, its missing parts supplied by reference TRBV7-8 and TRBJ2-3, is GAGVSQSPRYKVAKRGQDVALRCDPISGHVSLFWYQQALGQGPEFLTYFQNEAQLDKSGLPSDRFFAERPEGSVSTLKIQRTQQEDSAVYLCASSLSKGTDTQYFGPGTRLTVL.

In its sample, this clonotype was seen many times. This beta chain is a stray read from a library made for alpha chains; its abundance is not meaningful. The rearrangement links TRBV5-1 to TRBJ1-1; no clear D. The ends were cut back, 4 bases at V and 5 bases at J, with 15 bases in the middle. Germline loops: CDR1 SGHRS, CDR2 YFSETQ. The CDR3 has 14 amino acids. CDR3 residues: CASSPRTEHTEAFF. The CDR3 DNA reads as TGCGCCAGCAGCCCACGGACGGAACATACTGAAGCTTTCTTT. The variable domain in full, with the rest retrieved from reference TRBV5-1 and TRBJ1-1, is KAGVTQTPRYLIKTRGQQVTLSCSPISGHRSVSWYQQTPGQGLQFLFEYFSETQRNKGNFPGRFSGRQFSNSRSEMNVSTLELGDSALYLCASSPRTEHTEAFFGQGTRLTVV.

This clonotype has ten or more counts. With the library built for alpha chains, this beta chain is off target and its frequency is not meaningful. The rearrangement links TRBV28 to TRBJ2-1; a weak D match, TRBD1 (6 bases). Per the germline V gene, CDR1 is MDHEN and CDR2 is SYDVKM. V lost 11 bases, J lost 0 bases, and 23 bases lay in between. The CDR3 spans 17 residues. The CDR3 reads CAPSRGASRSSYNEQFF. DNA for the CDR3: TGTGCCCCCTCCAGGGGAGCGTCCCGTAGCTCCTACAATGAGCAGTTCTTC.

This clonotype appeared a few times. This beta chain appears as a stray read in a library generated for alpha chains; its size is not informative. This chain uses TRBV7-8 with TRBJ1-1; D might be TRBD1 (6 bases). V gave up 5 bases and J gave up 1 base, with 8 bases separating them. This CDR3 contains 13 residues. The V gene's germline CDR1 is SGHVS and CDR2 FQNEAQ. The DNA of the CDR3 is TGTGCCAGCAGCCCACAGGGGAACACTGAAGCTTTCTTT. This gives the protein CASSPQGNTEAFF.

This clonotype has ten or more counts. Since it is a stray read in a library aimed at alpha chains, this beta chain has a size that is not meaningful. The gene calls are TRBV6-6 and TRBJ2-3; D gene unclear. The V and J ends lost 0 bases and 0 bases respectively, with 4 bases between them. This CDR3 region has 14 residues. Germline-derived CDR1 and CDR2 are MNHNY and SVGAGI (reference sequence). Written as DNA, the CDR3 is TGTGCCAGCAGTTACTCGCGGAGCACAGATACGCAGTATTTT. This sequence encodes CASSYSRSTDTQYF.

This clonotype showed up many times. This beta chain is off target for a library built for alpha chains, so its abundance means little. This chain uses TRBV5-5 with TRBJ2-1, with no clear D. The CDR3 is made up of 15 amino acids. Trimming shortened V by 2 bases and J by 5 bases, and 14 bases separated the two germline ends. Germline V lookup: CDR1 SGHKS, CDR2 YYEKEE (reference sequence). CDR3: CASSLGAARHNEQFF. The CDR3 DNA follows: TGTGCCAGCAGCTTAGGCGCAGCCCGACACAATGAGCAGTTCTTC.

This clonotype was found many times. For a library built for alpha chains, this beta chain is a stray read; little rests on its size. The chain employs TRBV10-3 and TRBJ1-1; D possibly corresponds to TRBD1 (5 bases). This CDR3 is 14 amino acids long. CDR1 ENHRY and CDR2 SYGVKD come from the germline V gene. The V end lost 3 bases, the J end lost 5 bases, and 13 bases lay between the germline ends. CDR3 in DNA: TGTGCCATCAGTGAAGGGGTGGATGGAACTGAAGCTTTCTTT. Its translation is CAISEGVDGTEAFF.